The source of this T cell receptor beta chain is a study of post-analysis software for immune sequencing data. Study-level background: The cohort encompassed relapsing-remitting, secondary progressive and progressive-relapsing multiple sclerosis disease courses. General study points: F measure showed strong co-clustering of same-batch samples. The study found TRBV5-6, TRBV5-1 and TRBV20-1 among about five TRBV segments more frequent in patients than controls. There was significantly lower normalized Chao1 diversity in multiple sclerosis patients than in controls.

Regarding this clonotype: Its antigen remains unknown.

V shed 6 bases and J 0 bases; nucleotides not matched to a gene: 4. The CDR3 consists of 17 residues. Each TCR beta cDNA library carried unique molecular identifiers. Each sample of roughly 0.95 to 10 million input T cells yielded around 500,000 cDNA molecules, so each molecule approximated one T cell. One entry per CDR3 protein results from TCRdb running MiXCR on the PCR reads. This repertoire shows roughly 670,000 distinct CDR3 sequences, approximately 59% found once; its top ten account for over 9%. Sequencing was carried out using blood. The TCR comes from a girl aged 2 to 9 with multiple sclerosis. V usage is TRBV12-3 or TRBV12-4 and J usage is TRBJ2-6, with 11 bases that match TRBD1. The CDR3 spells CASSPGTGGSGANVLTF. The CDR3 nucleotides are TGTGCCAGCAGCCCCGGGACAGGGGGCTCTGGGGCCAACGTCCTGACTTTC.